The 27 T cell receptor beta chains below were found in one sample sequenced in a study of glioma-infiltrating T cells after dendritic cell vaccination. Stated time point: after dendritic cell vaccination, including at tumor progression/relapse. The assay was immunoSEQ multiplex PCR, and TCRdb's table has in-frame clones only and misses some. The sample yields roughly 56,000 clones, more than 75% seen once. Sequenced here: blood, sampled after dendritic cell vaccination. The source is a human donor with glioblastoma.

The chain joins TRBV7-8 to TRBJ2-1; D is unclear. Germline V gives CDR1 SGHVS, CDR2 FQNEAQ. The V end was cut by 5 bases, the J end by 7 bases, with 6 bases between. This CDR3 is 11 amino acids long. The CDR3 region is CASSPSNEQFF. The CDR3 DNA reads as TGTGCCAGCAGCCCTAGTAATGAGCAGTTCTTC.

V usage is TRBV27 and J usage is TRBJ2-2; D gene unclear. Germline CDR1 MNHEY, CDR2 SMNVEV (reference sequence). This CDR3 has 13 residues. Trimming took 2 bases from V and 6 from J, leaving 7 bases between them. The CDR3 region has the DNA TGTGCCAGCAGTTTAGGTCCAGCCGGGGAGCTGTTTTTT. Its translation is CASSLGPAGELFF.

The V gene is TRBV4-1, the J gene TRBJ2-5; D is perhaps TRBD1 (6 bases). Trimming removed 1 base at V and 1 base at J, with 13 bases between. The CDR3 has 16 residues. CDR1 MGHRA and CDR2 YSYEKL come from the germline V gene. CDR3 protein: CASSQVYIQGQETQYF. The CDR3 coding sequence is TGCGCCAGCAGCCAAGTTTACATACAGGGCCAAGAGACCCAGTACTTC.

The chain links TRBV5-6 to TRBJ2-3; TRBD2 aligns across 7 bases. The CDR3 is made up of 16 amino acids. CDR1 and CDR2 (germline): SGHDT, YYEEEE. V lost 1 base to trimming and J lost 4 bases; unmatched junction nucleotides: 9. The CDR3 sequence: CASSLKRLAVPDTQYF. The CDR3 region has the DNA TGTGCCAGCAGCTTGAAGCGGCTAGCGGTCCCAGATACGCAGTATTTT.

This clone was counted between two and nine times. The chain joins TRBV19 to TRBJ2-5; TRBD2 aligns across 13 bases. The CDR3 runs to 17 residues. Germline-derived CDR1 and CDR2 are LNHDA and SQIVND (reference sequence). V was pared by 7 bases and J by 6 bases, with 14 bases of the junction left unmatched. The CDR3 reads CASIGTSGDMERKTQYF. The CDR3 DNA reads as TGTGCCAGTATAGGGACTAGCGGGGACATGGAAAGAAAGACCCAGTACTTC.

This sequence joins TRBV25-1 and TRBJ2-1, with 15 positions matching TRBD2. Trimming at V came to 6 bases and at J to 2 bases, leaving 8 bases not matched to a gene. Germline CDR1 MGHDK, CDR2 SYGVNS. The CDR3 spans 18 residues. The DNA of the CDR3 is TGTGCCAGCAGCCTAGTAGGGACTAGCGGGGGGCCCTACAATGAGCAGTTCTTC. Translated: CASSLVGTSGGPYNEQFF.

This rearrangement joins TRBV30 to TRBJ2-5; 12 bases are a match to TRBD1. The J call may not be correct, given that the DNA end is closer to TRBJ2-7. The CDR3 totals 15 residues. Germline CDR1 and CDR2: GTSNPN and SVGIG (reference sequence). The CDR3 protein is CAWSAGTGGRYEQYF. The CDR3 DNA follows: TGTGCCTGGAGTGCCGGGACAGGGGGCCGATACGAGCAGTACTTC.

V gene TRBV11-3 combines with J gene TRBJ2-7, with 9 nucleotides matching TRBD2. With V trimmed by 5 bases and J by 12 bases, 8 bases remained unmatched. The CDR3 length is 12 residues. The germline V gene has CDR1 SGHNT and CDR2 YENEEA. CDR3 amino acids: CASSDRGGGPYF. CDR3 DNA sequence: TGTGCCAGCAGCGACCGCGGGGGGGGCCCGTACTTC.

The chain recombines TRBV5-5 with TRBJ2-5, with 7 bases matching TRBD1. CDR1 SGHKS and CDR2 YYEKEE come from the germline V gene (reference sequence). Trimming took 4 bases from V and 5 from J; bases not matched to a gene: 11. The CDR3 length is 15 residues. The CDR3 DNA reads TGTGCCAGCAGCGCACAAGGGGGCGTCGAGGAGACCCAGTACTTC. Its protein is CASSAQGGVEETQYF.

The genes are TRBV11-3 and TRBJ2-7; D possibly corresponds to TRBD2 (6 bases). Germline lookup yields CDR1 SGHNT and CDR2 YENEEA. V lost 5 bases and J 3 bases, leaving 14 bases between the germline ends. This CDR3 is 14 amino acids long. In DNA, the CDR3 is TGTGCCAGCAGCCGCCGGCAGGGAGGCTACGAGCAGTACTTC. This encodes CASSRRQGGYEQYF. Supplemented by reference TRBV11-3 and TRBJ2-7, the full variable domain reads EAGVVQSPRYKIIEKKQPVAFWCNPISGHNTLYWYLQNLGQGPELLIRYENEEAVDDSQLPKDRFSAERLKGVDSTLKIQPAELGDSAVYLCASSRRQGGYEQYFGPGTRLTVT.

The chain is built from TRBV7-8 and TRBJ1-2; possibly TRBD1 for D (5 bases). The V and J ends lost 1 base and 8 bases respectively, with 14 bases between them. Per germline, CDR1 SGHVS and CDR2 FQNEAQ. The CDR3 contains 14 residues. CDR3 region: CASSLVRGGGGYTF. In DNA form, the CDR3 reads TGTGCCAGCAGCTTAGTCCGGGGCGGGGGAGGCTACACCTTC.

To note about this clone: The junction and the germline gene differ at one end; a read error may be behind it. The sample has other DNA sequences that encode this CDR3 too. The rearrangement uses TRBV4-1 and TRBJ2-7; TRBD1 aligns across 9 bases. Germline CDR1 reads MGHRA; CDR2 reads YSYEKL. The CDR3 sequence is 16 residues long. For the CDR3, the DNA is TGCGCCAGCAGCACGACCGACCGGGACAGGGTGCGCGAGCAATACTTC. Translation gives CASSTTDRDRVREQYF.

V and J are TRBV6-5 and TRBJ2-4; 8 bases match TRBD2. Trimming cost V 0 bases and J 8 bases; bases outside gene matches: 6. CDR3 size: 15 residues. Looked up from germline, CDR1 is MNHEY and CDR2 is SVGAGI. The CDR3 DNA sequence: TGTGCCAGCAGTTACTCCGCAAGGCGGGGGGACATTCAGTACTTC. This translates into CASSYSARRGDIQYF.

CDR3 protein: CASSGGGTGIGSNQPQHF. DNA for the CDR3: TGTGCCAGCAGTGGGGGGGGGACAGGGATTGGTAGCAATCAGCCCCAGCATTTT. The rearrangement uses TRBV6-4 and TRBJ1-5; 9 positions match TRBD1. The CDR3 extends over 18 amino acids. V shed 4 bases and J 0 bases; nucleotides not matched to a gene: 10. Germline CDR1 is MRHNA and CDR2 is SNTAGT.

The chain recombines TRBV5-1 with TRBJ2-1, with 8 bases that match TRBD2. The V and J ends lost 0 bases and 7 bases, in that order; junction bases with no gene match: 12. CDR1 is SGHRS, CDR2 YFSETQ, per germline. The CDR3 length is 17 residues. The CDR3 nucleotides read TGCGCCAGCAGCTTGGCCGGACGGGGGGGCTTTGGTAATGAGCAGTTCTTC. Protein: CASSLAGRGGFGNEQFF.

The V call is TRBV12-5, the J call TRBJ1-1; 10 bases are a match to TRBD1. J was trimmed by 7 bases and V by 5 bases; bases with no gene match: 4. The CDR3 is 13 amino acids. CDR1 and CDR2 (germline): LGHNT, FRNRAP. The chain's CDR3 is CASGQGTGVEAFF. CDR3 coding DNA: TGTGCTAGTGGTCAAGGGACAGGGGTTGAAGCTTTCTTT. The full variable domain, completed using reference TRBV12-5 and TRBJ1-1, is DARVTQTPRHKVTEMGQEVTMRCQPILGHNTVFWYRQTMMQGLELLAYFRNRAPLDDSGMPKDRFSAEMPDATLATLKIQPSEPRDSAVYFCASGQGTGVEAFFGQGTRLTVV.

This chain connects TRBV2 to TRBJ2-3; 10 bases fit TRBD2. The V gene's germline CDR1 is SNHLY and CDR2 FYNNEI. The trim removed 8 bases at V and 2 bases at J, leaving 4 bases unmatched. This CDR3 is built from 14 residues. The CDR3 reads CASFLAGATDTQYF. CDR3 DNA sequence: TGTGCCAGCTTTCTAGCGGGGGCCACAGATACGCAGTATTTT. The full variable domain, rest sourced from reference TRBV2 and TRBJ2-3, is EPEVTQTPSHQVTQMGQEVILRCVPISNHLYFYWYRQILGQKVEFLVSFYNNEISEKSEIFDDQFSVERPDGSNFTLKIRSTKLEDSAMYFCASFLAGATDTQYFGPGTRLTVL.

CDR3 residues: CASSTPRGTNTEAFF. CDR3 sequence (DNA): TGTGCCAGCAGTACCCCCCGGGGGACGAACACTGAAGCTTTCTTT. This chain joins TRBV28 and TRBJ1-1, with TRBD1 as a possible D gene (5 bases). CDR1 and CDR2 from the germline V gene are MDHEN and SYDVKM. The CDR3 has 15 amino acids. The V end was cut by 5 bases, the J end by 1 base, with 14 bases between.

This chain joins TRBV10-3 and TRBJ2-3; D is perhaps TRBD1 (7 bases). The CDR3 is made up of 13 amino acids. Trimming took 7 bases from V and 3 from J, leaving 11 bases between them. Per germline, CDR1 ENHRY and CDR2 SYGVKD. CDR3 bases: TGTGCCATCACGCAGGGGGGAACAGATACGCAGTATTTT. Translated: CAITQGGTDTQYF.

V is TRBV4-1 and J is TRBJ2-1; a possible D gene is TRBD2 (6 bases). Trimming removed 3 bases from V and 5 bases from J, with 8 bases in between. The CDR3 is 13 amino acids. The germline CDR1 and CDR2 sequences are MGHRA and YSYEKL. The CDR3 sequence: CASSHGGDNEQFF. CDR3 nucleotide sequence: TGCGCCAGCAGCCACGGCGGGGACAATGAGCAGTTCTTC.

The chain couples TRBV4-3 to TRBJ1-6, with D perhaps TRBD1 (6 bases). Germline loops: CDR1 LGHNA, CDR2 YSLEER. The CDR3 is 17 amino acids. V lost 3 bases and J 7 bases, leaving 19 bases between the germline ends. CDR3 nucleotide sequence: TGCGCCAGCAGCCACACTGGGGGGGGACAAGGAAATTCACCCCTCCACTTT. Translation: CASSHTGGGQGNSPLHF.

The chain is built from TRBV23-1 and TRBJ2-6; D unclear. TRBV23-1 is placed among ORFs of uncertain function. V was shortened by 0 bases and J by 0 bases, with 9 bases between the two germline ends. The length of the CDR3 is 17 residues. The CDR3 DNA follows: TGCGCCAGCAGTCAATCTACGAGCAACTCTGGGGCCAACGTCCTGACTTTC. Its protein product is CASSQSTSNSGANVLTF.

The chain links TRBV5-1 to TRBJ2-2, with 7 nucleotides matching TRBD1. The CDR3 is 15 residues long. In germline, CDR1 is SGHRS, CDR2 YFSETQ. The V gene end was trimmed by 3 bases and the J gene end by 4 bases; junction bases not matched to a gene: 6. Written as DNA, the CDR3 is TGCGCCAGCAGCTCTCGACAGGGCCCCACCGGGGAGCTGTTTTTT. Translated, it gives CASSSRQGPTGELFF.

As to this clone: Sequence at one end of the junction differs from germline and may be a read error. The chain uses TRBV7-2 and TRBJ2-1; a possible D gene is TRBD2 (6 bases). There are 14 residues in the CDR3. Per the germline V gene, CDR1 is SGHTA and CDR2 is FQGNSA. The CDR3 loop reads CASSLAPTSGLLIF. CDR3 in DNA: TGTGCCAGCAGCTTAGCCCCGACTAGTGGACTTTTGATCTTC.

This chain's CDR3 is CAWSTRGGQPQHF. The DNA of the CDR3 is TGTGCCTGGAGTACGAGGGGGGGTCAGCCCCAGCATTTT. The rearrangement links TRBV30 to TRBJ1-5; maybe TRBD1 (6 bases). Germline CDR1 and CDR2: GTSNPN and SVGIG (reference sequence). The CDR3 covers 13 residues. Trimming took off 2 bases at V and 6 bases at J, with 11 bases between the two ends. The variable domain in full, completed from reference TRBV30 and TRBJ1-5, reads SQTIHQWPATLVQPVGSPLSLECTVEGTSNPNLYWYRQAAGRGLQLLFYSVGIGQISSEVPQNLSASRPQDRQFILSSKKLLLSDSGFYLCAWSTRGGQPQHFGDGTRLSIL.

The gene calls are TRBV7-9 and TRBJ2-3; D might be TRBD2 (5 bases). V dropped 4 bases and J dropped 3 bases, with 14 bases sitting between them. CDR1 is SEHNR and CDR2 is FQNEAQ in the germline V gene (reference sequence). The CDR3 consists of 15 residues. The CDR3 nucleotides are TGTGCCAGCAGCTATGAGGACTCCGGGACAGATACGCAGTATTTT. Translated, it gives CASSYEDSGTDTQYF.

The chain joins TRBV7-9 to TRBJ2-2; D is unclear. Trimming removed 5 bases at V and 6 bases at J, with 7 bases between. This CDR3 is 12 amino acids long. Germline V gene sequence: CDR1 SEHNR, CDR2 FQNEAQ (reference sequence). CDR3 loop: CASSTSAGELFF. The DNA of the CDR3 is TGTGCCAGCAGCACATCCGCCGGGGAGCTGTTTTTT.